This TCR beta chain was recovered during a study of human T cells and chemical hapten exposure. Time point noted: pre-sensitization, week 0. The treatment: therapeutic diphenylcyclopropenone sensitization with weekly scalp DPC. Trimming cost V 5 bases and J 10 bases, with 18 bases left between them. The CDR3 covers 15 residues. TCRdb re-analysed the RACE reads in MiXCR, keeping a single row per CDR3 protein. Of about 300,000 distinct CDR3 sequences in the sample, around 5% were seen once. This clonotype appeared many times. The rearrangement joins TRBV12-3 or TRBV12-4 to TRBJ1-6; TRBD1 is a possible D gene (5 bases). The material was whole blood, obtained in connection with sensitization to the hapten diphenylcyclopropenone (DPC). The clonotype originates from a young woman with alopecia areata. Some clones in this sample may be carry-over from other donors' samples. The CDR3 bases are TGTGCCAGCAGTCACGCCCAGGGAGGAGAATCACCCCTCCACTTT. Amino acid sequence: CASSHAQGGESPLHF.